Below, 23 T cell receptor beta chains from the same sample are listed, as sequenced in a study of Graves' ophthalmopathy and Graves' hyperthyroidism (dated by TCRdb to between 2017 and 2018). Sequenced on an Illumina HiSeq 2000. For repertoire sequencing, TCR beta CDR3 regions were amplified from RNA transcripts. A first-round RT-PCR used HTBI primers with the Qiagen OneStep RT-PCR kit, followed by a second-round multiplex PCR, size selection and purification. TCRdb applied fastp at Q25 and MiXCR to the public reads, then kept only in-frame beta chains. Entries are consolidated by CDR3 protein sequence, retaining the most common genes and DNA. The sample has more than 1,000,000 distinct CDR3 sequences on record, about 40% of them singletons. Over 8.5% of the sample is taken by the ten largest. Sequences were obtained from peripheral blood or thyroid tissue (not recorded which). These receptor sequences come from an adult man with Graves' hyperthyroidism.

The chain has TRBV5-1 and TRBJ2-2, with 7 nucleotides matching TRBD1. Germline V gives CDR1 SGHRS, CDR2 YFSETQ. The CDR3 runs to 16 residues. V lost 4 bases to trimming and J lost 4 bases; unmatched junction nucleotides: 10. Here the CDR3 reads CASSVLRGLSTGELFF. DNA for the CDR3: TGCGCCAGCAGCGTGCTGAGGGGGCTTAGCACCGGGGAGCTGTTTTTT. Complete variable domain (other parts from reference TRBV5-1 and TRBJ2-2): KAGVTQTPRYLIKTRGQQVTLSCSPISGHRSVSWYQQTPGQGLQFLFEYFSETQRNKGNFPGRFSGRQFSNSRSEMNVSTLELGDSALYLCASSVLRGLSTGELFFGEGSRLTVL.

This clonotype was seen repeatedly, ten times or more. The rearrangement uses TRBV2 and TRBJ1-2; the match to TRBD1 covers 7 bases. Losses at the gene ends were 3 bases for V and 4 bases for J; bases not matched to a gene: 2. The CDR3 loop spans 13 amino acids. Germline loops: CDR1 SNHLY, CDR2 FYNNEI. The CDR3 bases are TGTGCCAGCAGTGACAGGGGGACCTATGGCTACACCTTC. It codes for CASSDRGTYGYTF. The whole variable domain, filled in from reference TRBV2 and TRBJ1-2, reads EPEVTQTPSHQVTQMGQEVILRCVPISNHLYFYWYRQILGQKVEFLVSFYNNEISEKSEIFDDQFSVERPDGSNFTLKIRSTKLEDSAMYFCASSDRGTYGYTFGSGTRLTVV.

The table lists this clonotype with many counts. The genes are TRBV15 and TRBJ2-7, with TRBD1 as a possible D gene (6 bases). Germline-derived CDR1 and CDR2 are LNHNV and YYDKDF (reference sequence). CDR3 length equals 13 residues. Trimming pared 5 bases from V and 9 bases from J, leaving 17 bases between. The CDR3: CATSLRDTEVQYF. In nucleotides, the CDR3 is TGTGCCACCAGCCTCCGGGACACTGAGGTGCAGTACTTC.

The J gene is TRBJ2-7, the V gene TRBV9; either TRBD1 or TRBD2 may fit D (5 bases each). CDR3 length equals 15 residues. Germline values: CDR1 SGDLS, CDR2 YYNGEE. With 4 bases removed from V and 1 base from J, the gap between germline ends came to 15 bases. The DNA of the CDR3 is TGTGCCAGCAGCCATTCGGGGCCAGGGTCCTACGAGCAGTACTTC. This codes for CASSHSGPGSYEQYF.

The J gene is TRBJ2-5, the V gene TRBV7-8; 9 nucleotides align to TRBD1. The CDR3 is 16 amino acids. V lost 3 bases, J lost 3 bases, and 8 bases stayed unmatched. Per germline, CDR1 SGHVS and CDR2 FQNEAQ. The CDR3 sequence is CASSFDGTGRKETQYF. The CDR3 DNA is TGTGCCAGCAGCTTCGACGGGACAGGGAGGAAAGAGACCCAGTACTTC.

Written as DNA, the CDR3 is TGCGCCAGCAGCCAACAAAACAATTCACCCCTCCACTTT. It translates to CASSQQNNSPLHF. The genes are TRBV4-3 and TRBJ1-6, with unresolved D. Germline lookup yields CDR1 LGHNA and CDR2 YSLEER. The V gene lost 2 bases and the J gene lost 7 bases, with 6 bases spanning the gap. The CDR3 extends over 13 amino acids.

Notes on this clonotype: Germline and junction disagree at one end, which may indicate a read error. Here the CDR3 reads CSVWGLGGAF. The CDR3 region has the DNA TGCAGCGTTTGGGGGTTAGGAGGGGCTTTC. This chain uses TRBV29-1 with TRBJ2-6, with a possible D match to TRBD2 (6 bases). The CDR3 loop spans 10 amino acids. Germline-derived CDR1 and CDR2 are SQVTM and ANQGSEA.

To note about this clonotype: Given the absence of the conserved phenylalanine or tryptophan at the CDR3 end, a read error is likely. The chain uses TRBV4-2 and TRBJ1-1; D gene uncertain. The CDR3 sequence is 13 residues long. V lost 1 base and J 4 bases, leaving 7 bases between the germline ends. Looked up from germline, CDR1 is LGHNA and CDR2 is YNFKEQ. The CDR3 reads CASSQAVLTEAFC. Written as DNA, the CDR3 is TGTGCCAGCAGCCAAGCAGTCCTCACTGAAGCTTTCTGT.

The chain joins TRBV2 to TRBJ2-3; D is unclear. Germline values: CDR1 SNHLY, CDR2 FYNNEI. V was cut by 8 bases and J by 6 bases, with 6 bases left in between. CDR3 size: 10 residues. The CDR3 nucleotides are TGTGCCAGCTCTCAGGATACGCAGTATTTT. Translating it yields CASSQDTQYF.

V usage is TRBV5-5 and J usage is TRBJ2-7, with D unclear. The CDR3 has 12 residues. Germline loops: CDR1 SGHKS, CDR2 YYEKEE (reference sequence). With 4 bases removed from V and 3 bases from J, the gap between germline ends came to 8 bases. The CDR3 DNA is TGTGCCAGCAGCGCCTTGGGCTACGAGCAGTACTTC. It yields the protein CASSALGYEQYF.

A few counts support this clonotype. The chain is built from TRBV20-1 and TRBJ2-7, with 9 nucleotides matching TRBD2. J was trimmed by 0 bases and V by 0 bases; bases with no gene match: 6. Looked up from germline, CDR1 is DFQATT and CDR2 is SNEGSKA (reference sequence). The CDR3 length is 16 residues. The CDR3, as DNA: TGCAGTGCTAGAGAAAGACTGACTAGCGGCTCCTACGAGCAGTACTTC. Encoded protein: CSARERLTSGSYEQYF.

This clonotype was observed at least ten times. The V call is TRBV6-6, the J call TRBJ1-1; TRBD1 aligns across 11 bases. Germline assignment: CDR1 MNHNY and CDR2 SVGAGI (reference sequence). The CDR3 covers 14 residues. V trimming: 6 bases; J trimming: 6 bases; junction bases outside the gene matches: 6. This CDR3 is CASRVRTGGSEAFF. CDR3 bases: TGTGCCAGCAGAGTACGGACAGGGGGCTCTGAAGCTTTCTTT.

Remarks on this clonotype: The junction shows a germline mismatch at one end, possibly a read error. The chain carries TRBV29-1 and TRBJ2-6; 7 positions match TRBD1. CDR3 length equals 11 residues. Germline CDR1 reads SQVTM; CDR2 reads ANQGSEA. In DNA form, the CDR3 reads TGCAGCGTTGAGGGACAGAGTTTTGAAGCTTTC. Translated: CSVEGQSFEAF. Combining the CDR3 with reference TRBV29-1 and TRBJ2-6 gives the whole variable domain SAVISQKPSRDICQRGTSLTIQCQVDSQVTMMFWYRQQPGQSLTLIATANQGSEATYESGFVIDKFPISRPNLTFSTLTVSNMSPEDSSIYLCSVEGQSFEAFGAGSRLTVL.

J is TRBJ1-2 and V is TRBV11-2, with 9 bases matching TRBD1. From germline, CDR1 is SGHAT and CDR2 FQNNGV. The CDR3 has 16 residues. Losses at the gene ends were 6 bases for V and 5 bases for J; bases not matched to a gene: 13. CDR3 nucleotide sequence: TGTGCCAGCAGTTATTTCTCGGGACAGGGAGCGTATGGCTACACCTTC. As protein: CASSYFSGQGAYGYTF.

This clonotype was picked up many times. V is TRBV27 and J is TRBJ1-5; 7 bases fit TRBD1. Trimming removed 5 bases from V and 6 bases from J; junction bases left unmatched: 7. The germline CDR1 and CDR2 sequences are MNHEY and SMNVEV (reference sequence). CDR3 length: 14 residues. The CDR3 DNA reads as TGTGCCAGCAGTCAACCAGGGGGTGGTCAGCCCCAGCATTTT. Translated: CASSQPGGGQPQHF.

This clonotype was recorded many times. The V gene is TRBV7-2, the J gene TRBJ2-7, with 8 bases that match TRBD1. The CDR3 covers 15 residues. CDR1 SGHTA and CDR2 FQGNSA come from the germline V gene. V trimming: 4 bases; J trimming: 7 bases; junction bases outside the gene matches: 12. CDR3 bases: TGTGCCAGCAGCTCAGCCGGGGGACAGGCGAGGGAGCAGTACTTC. Protein product: CASSSAGGQAREQYF.

This chain connects TRBV28 to TRBJ1-2, with D perhaps TRBD1 (6 bases). The CDR3 consists of 14 residues. The V end lost 6 bases, the J end lost 2 bases, and 13 bases lay between the germline ends. Germline-derived CDR1 and CDR2 are MDHEN and SYDVKM. The CDR3 spells CASREPQGNYGYTF. CDR3 DNA sequence: TGTGCCAGCAGAGAACCCCAGGGGAACTATGGCTACACCTTC.

This clonotype has just a few counts. The gene calls are TRBV7-9 and TRBJ1-2; no firm D call. The V end lost 3 bases, the J end lost 8 bases, and 19 bases lay between the germline ends. This CDR3 region has 15 residues. The germline CDR1 and CDR2 sequences are SEHNR and FQNEAQ (reference sequence). The CDR3 is CASSLGAGRLGGYTF. The CDR3 DNA sequence: TGTGCCAGCAGCTTGGGCGCCGGCCGCCTCGGGGGCTACACCTTC.

This clonotype was seen repeatedly, ten times or more. The junction departs from germline at one end; a sequencing error may be responsible. The J gene is TRBJ1-5, the V gene TRBV19, with 9 nucleotides matching TRBD1. The CDR3 loop spans 16 amino acids. Germline CDR1 reads LNHDA; CDR2 reads SQIVND (reference sequence). The CDR3 DNA reads TGTGCCAGTAGTAGGATGGACAGGGGCAGCAATCAACCCCAGCATTTT. Translation: CASSRMDRGSNQPQHF.

As regards this clonotype: Its ends do not fully match the called genes, so a read error is possible. J is TRBJ2-7 and V is TRBV24-1, with D possibly TRBD2 on 6 matching bases. The J call may be incorrect, as the DNA end agrees better with TRBJ2-5. CDR1 and CDR2 from the germline V gene are KGHDR and SFDVKD. The CDR3 has 15 amino acids. This CDR3 reads CAISEPSGTGGTQYF. The CDR3 DNA reads as TGTGCCATCAGTGAGCCATCCGGGACCGGGGGGACCCAGTACTTC.

This chain joins TRBV27 and TRBJ2-6; no clear D gene. The CDR3 sequence is 16 residues long. Germline V gives CDR1 MNHEY, CDR2 SMNVEV (reference sequence). Between the trimmed V and J ends, which lost 2 bases and 4 bases, there was a span of 12 bases. The CDR3 nucleotides read TGTGCCAGCAGTTTAAATGGAGCCGCCGGGGCCAACGTCCTGACTTTC. Protein sequence: CASSLNGAAGANVLTF.

This clonotype was recorded many times. The chain carries TRBV20-1 and TRBJ1-2; D is perhaps TRBD1 (5 bases). The germline V gene encodes CDR1 DFQATT and CDR2 SNEGSKA (reference sequence). The CDR3 is made up of 11 amino acids. Between the trimmed V and J ends, which lost 1 base and 7 bases, there was a span of 7 bases. The CDR3 region is CSARAGSGYTF. The CDR3 nucleotides read TGCAGTGCTAGAGCAGGGAGTGGCTACACCTTC.

This clonotype came up many times. The V and J genes are TRBV7-8 and TRBJ1-2, with D possibly TRBD1 on 5 matching bases. Germline V gene data show CDR1 as SGHVS and CDR2 as FQNEAQ. The length of the CDR3 is 13 residues. V dropped 1 base and J dropped 7 bases, with 10 bases sitting between them. CDR3 region: CASSLEGFGGYTF. For the CDR3, the DNA is TGTGCCAGCAGCTTAGAGGGGTTCGGTGGCTACACCTTC. Full variable domain (missing parts from reference TRBV7-8 and TRBJ1-2): GAGVSQSPRYKVAKRGQDVALRCDPISGHVSLFWYQQALGQGPEFLTYFQNEAQLDKSGLPSDRFFAERPEGSVSTLKIQRTQQEDSAVYLCASSLEGFGGYTFGSGTRLTVV.